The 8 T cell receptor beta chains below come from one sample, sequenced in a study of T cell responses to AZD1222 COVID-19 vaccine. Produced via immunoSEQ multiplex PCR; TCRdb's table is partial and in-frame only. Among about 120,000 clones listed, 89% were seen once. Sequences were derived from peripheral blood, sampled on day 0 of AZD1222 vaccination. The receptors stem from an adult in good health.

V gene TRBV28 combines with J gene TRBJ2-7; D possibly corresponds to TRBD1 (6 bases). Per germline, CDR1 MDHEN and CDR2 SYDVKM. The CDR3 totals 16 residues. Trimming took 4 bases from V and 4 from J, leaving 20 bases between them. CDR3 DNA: TGTGCCAGCAGTTCCTTATCCGGGACACCCAAATACGAGCAGTACTTC. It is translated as CASSSLSGTPKYEQYF.

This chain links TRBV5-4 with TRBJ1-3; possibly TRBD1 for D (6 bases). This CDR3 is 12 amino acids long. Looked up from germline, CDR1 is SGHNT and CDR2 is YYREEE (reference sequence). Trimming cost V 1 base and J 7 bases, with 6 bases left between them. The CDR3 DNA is TGTGCCAGCAGCTTGAGGGGGAACACCATATATTTT. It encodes CASSLRGNTIYF.

The CDR3 spells CASSPQGALGNSPLHF. For the CDR3, the DNA is TGTGCCAGCAGCCCACAGGGGGCTCTGGGTAATTCACCCCTCCACTTT. The chain joins TRBV5-4 to TRBJ1-6; 9 nucleotides agree with TRBD1. The CDR3 extends over 16 amino acids. J lost 6 bases, V lost 4 bases, and 8 bases had no gene match. CDR1 and CDR2 (germline): SGHNT, YYREEE (reference sequence).

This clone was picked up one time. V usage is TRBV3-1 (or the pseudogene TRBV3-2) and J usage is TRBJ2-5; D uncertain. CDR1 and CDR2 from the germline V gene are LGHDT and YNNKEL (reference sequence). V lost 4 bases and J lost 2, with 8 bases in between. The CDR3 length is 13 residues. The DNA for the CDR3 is TGTGCCAGCAGCCCGGGTCTACAAGAGACCCAGTACTTC. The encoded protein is CASSPGLQETQYF.

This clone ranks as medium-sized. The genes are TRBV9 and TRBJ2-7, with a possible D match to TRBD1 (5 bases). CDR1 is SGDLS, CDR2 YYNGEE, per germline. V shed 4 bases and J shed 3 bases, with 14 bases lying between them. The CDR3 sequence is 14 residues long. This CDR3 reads CASSFPGRDYEQYF. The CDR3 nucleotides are TGTGCCAGCAGCTTCCCGGGCAGGGACTACGAGCAGTACTTC.

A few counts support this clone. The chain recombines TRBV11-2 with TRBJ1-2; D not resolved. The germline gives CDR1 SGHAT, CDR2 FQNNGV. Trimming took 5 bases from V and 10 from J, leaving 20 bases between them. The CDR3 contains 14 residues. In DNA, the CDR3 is TGTGCCAGCAGCCCCTGGGATCTGGGAAGAGCCTACACCTTC. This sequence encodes CASSPWDLGRAYTF.

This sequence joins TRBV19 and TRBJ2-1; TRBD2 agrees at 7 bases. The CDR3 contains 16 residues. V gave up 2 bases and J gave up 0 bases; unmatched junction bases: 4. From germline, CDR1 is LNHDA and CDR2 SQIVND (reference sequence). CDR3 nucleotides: TGTGCCAGTAGTATACGGGCGGGGGTCTCCTACAATGAGCAGTTCTTC. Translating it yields CASSIRAGVSYNEQFF.

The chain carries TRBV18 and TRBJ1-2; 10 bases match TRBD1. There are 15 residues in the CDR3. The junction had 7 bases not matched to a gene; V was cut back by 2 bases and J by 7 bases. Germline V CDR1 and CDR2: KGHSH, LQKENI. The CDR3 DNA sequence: TGTGCCAGCTCACCATCGGGACAGGGGACGGGTGGCTACACCTTC. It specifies CASSPSGQGTGGYTF.